This TCR beta chain was obtained from a study of PD-L1 blockade in urothelial cancer. About the research overall: Median blood clonality was approximately 0.08, with under 100,000 unique TCRs. Study-level findings and limits: Clonality of blood TCR below the median before treatment predicted better survival.

Of note for this clone: The antigen remains unidentified.

TCRdb's table, derived via immunoSEQ multiplex PCR, lists solely in-frame clones and lacks some. The sample has over 65,000 clones, about 90% seen once. Trimming cost V 5 bases and J 3 bases, with 17 bases left between them. Germline V gives CDR1 MNHNS, CDR2 SASEGT. This CDR3 comprises 15 residues. Time point meaning: pretreatment peripheral blood. This chain uses TRBV6-1 with TRBJ2-7; D perhaps matches TRBD1 (5 bases). This sequence was found in a man between 65 and 85 years old with urothelial cancer. The material sequenced was PBMCs, taken around atezolizumab (anti-PD-L1) treatment. The CDR3 DNA sequence: TGTGCCAGCAGTCCACTAAGGACAAATAACTACGAGCAGTACTTC. Translation: CASSPLRTNNYEQYF.